The entry below gives a single T cell receptor beta chain sequence along with its context. This entry belongs to a study of cytomegalovirus exposure and HLA in healthy donors. Primers included in the PCR were 60 Vbeta and 13 Jbeta primers. This table comes from immunoSEQ multiplex PCR, and its TCRdb copy is limited to in-frame clones, with some not included. The profile shows more than 80,000 clones, more than 75% of them singletons. In germline, CDR1 is MNHEY, CDR2 SVGAGI. The CDR3 consists of 15 residues. V shed 6 bases and J 1 base; nucleotides not matched to a gene: 6. The source is a human donor in good health. Sequencing was carried out using PBMCs. V is TRBV6-5 and J is TRBJ2-3; 8 nucleotides line up with TRBD2. The CDR3 loop is CASRRPGLGTDTQYF. CDR3 in DNA: TGTGCCAGCAGAAGACCGGGACTAGGCACAGATACGCAGTATTTT.